This T cell receptor beta chain was retrieved from a study of regulatory T cells in long-lasting Graves disease (dated by TCRdb to about 2021). In the study overall: Persistent Graves' disease was defined as persistently positive TSH receptor autoantibodies together with antithyroid drug treatment for over 5 years. Antithyroid drugs had been taken for about 10.3 years on average by persistent Graves' disease patients in the clinical cohort. Persistent Graves' disease patients were compared with newly diagnosed Graves' disease patients by peripheral blood TCR sequencing and RNA sequencing. TCR sequencing covered some 13 persistent and roughly 20 newly diagnosed Graves' disease patients, around 33 samples in total. The study was conducted in China and was registered as a clinical trial.

Broader findings and caveats from the paper: Preferential use of TRBV28, TRBJ1-2 and TRBJ2-5 was observed in persistent disease, whereas TRBV20-1 and TRBJ2-1 were favored in newly diagnosed disease. Compared with newly diagnosed patients, persistent Graves' disease patients had lower TCR Shannon entropy and fewer highly expanded clones, which suggests clonal expansion. Sequencing and analysis were restricted to the TCR beta chain. Persistent patients shared more public clonotypes among themselves (around 2,800) than newly diagnosed patients did (over 950). The authors noted that the small sample size was a limitation that may lower accuracy. Only peripheral blood was studied, because thyroid tissue, the primary lesion, was inaccessible.

Library generation was performed with multiplex PCR. The instrument given in TCRdb is Illumina HiSeq 4000. iRepertoire HTBI primers and Arm-PCR amplification of CDR3 regions were used to construct TCR beta libraries. Gel purification was performed on PCR products prior to sequencing. In the paper's pipeline: Across samples, 60 to 75 TRBV and 15 or so TRBJ segments were identified and used for gene usage analysis of CDR3 amino acid clonotypes. Filtered high-quality paired reads were merged into contigs using COPE and FqMerger. BLAST was used to align contigs to the IMGT TRBV, TRBD and TRBJ reference genes, and CDR3 was defined following IMGT. Any clonotype with a frequency above 0.1% was classified as a highly expanded clone. Repertoire diversity was measured by Shannon entropy, and V-J evenness by the Gini coefficient. A clonotype found in more than one individual was treated as public. TCRdb reprocessing: public reads trimmed at Q25 with fastp, clones called with MiXCR, in-frame beta chains kept. Each entry merges the rows of one CDR3 protein and shows their most common DNA and genes. The V and J calls here are based on TCRdb, not the publication. The table for this sample lists some 280,000 distinct CDR3 sequences; around 20% of them were counted only once. In total, the top ten clones hold more than 50% of the sample.

The CDR3 measures 14 amino acids from cysteine to phenylalanine. Of the read, only the CDR3 DNA is kept; its 42 bases are in frame from base 1. V is reduced by 4 bases and J by 4 bases, leaving a spacing of 14 bases between them. Via the germline V gene, CDR1 is SGDLS and CDR2 YYNGEE. Concerning this clonotype: The target of this receptor is not known. No qualities accompany the bases; no much larger clone lies one base away.

The time point label corresponds to: persistent/refractory GD, antithyroid drugs over 5 years with positive TRAb. For both TCR sequencing and RNA sequencing, RNA was extracted from PBMCs using TRIzol. The diagnosis of Graves' disease was made according to American Thyroid Association guidelines. Patients for the study were recruited at an endocrinology department in Xi'an, China. Each patient gave about 10 milliliters of peripheral blood, collected in an EDTA anticoagulant tube. Ficoll Paque Plus density gradient separation was used to isolate PBMCs, and no additional T cell sorting was done. An Agilent 2100 Bioanalyzer and agarose gel were used to check RNA quality, and a NanoDrop 2000 was used to measure RNA concentration.

The chain links TRBV9 with TRBJ1-2; the D segment could be TRBD1, given 5 matching bases. Sequencing used peripheral blood mononuclear cells (PBMCs), obtained when the disease was refractory, from a patient treated with antithyroid drugs. This clonotype was sampled from a female donor with Graves disease. The CDR3 protein is CASSPSLTAYGYTF. The nucleotide sequence is TGTGCCAGCAGCCCTTCACTGACAGCCTATGGCTACACCTTC.